This T cell receptor (beta chain) is drawn from a study of cytomegalovirus exposure and HLA in healthy donors. Study summary: Unique TCRs from HLA-typed donors, 80 million to 100 million of them, were held in an early data release. Study outcomes and limitations: Differences between HLA loci emerged in a later analysis of TCR association rates, with DRB1 most and HLA-C fewest. Association with HLA alleles at 0.05 false discovery rate was found for 15,000 or so TCR beta sequences in a later analysis.

13 Jbeta primers and 60 Vbeta primers were used for the PCR. Per the authors' pipeline: Counted up in a later analysis, unique TCR beta chains came to about 80 million, with some 11 million shared. Using immunoSEQ multiplex PCR, the repertoire was profiled, and TCRdb retains in-frame clones only, with some absent. From that table come the V and J calls and clone size; the DNA was used to work out D and trimming. The profile shows 130,000 or so clones, roughly 82% of them singletons. After removal of 2 bases from V and 6 bases from J, the junction contained 11 bases not matched to a gene. CDR3 length: 16 amino acids. Germline loops: CDR1 MNHEY, CDR2 SMNVEV (reference sequence). This clone is a singleton in its sample. Its specificity is unknown.

The sequenced sample was PBMCs. This sequence was found in a woman aged 18-29 years in good health and CMV-seropositive. This chain connects TRBV27 to TRBJ2-7; TRBD1 matches at 9 bases. The CDR3 protein is CASSLIGGDRAGEQYF. CDR3 DNA: TGTGCCAGCAGTTTAATCGGCGGGGACAGGGCTGGCGAGCAGTACTTC.